This record concerns one TCR beta chain sequence. Other DNA sequences within the sample encode an identical CDR3. Generated by immunoSEQ multiplex PCR, the TCRdb table keeps only in-frame clones and is missing some. Among tens of thousands of clones listed, 80% to 90% were seen once. The data belong to a study of blood T cell repertoires in COVID-19. Input material: peripheral blood. This clonotype originated in a man aged 30 to 39 with active or convalescent COVID-19.

Here the CDR3 DNA reads TGTGCCAGCAGTTACTCTGGGCAGGGGGCTGAAGCTTTCTTT. Translation gives CASSYSGQGAEAFF. The chain uses TRBV6-5 and TRBJ1-1; TRBD1 matches 7 bases. This CDR3 has 14 amino acids. The ends lost 0 bases at V and 6 bases at J; junction bases unmatched: 4. Germline V gene lookup returns CDR1 MNHEY and CDR2 SVGAGI.